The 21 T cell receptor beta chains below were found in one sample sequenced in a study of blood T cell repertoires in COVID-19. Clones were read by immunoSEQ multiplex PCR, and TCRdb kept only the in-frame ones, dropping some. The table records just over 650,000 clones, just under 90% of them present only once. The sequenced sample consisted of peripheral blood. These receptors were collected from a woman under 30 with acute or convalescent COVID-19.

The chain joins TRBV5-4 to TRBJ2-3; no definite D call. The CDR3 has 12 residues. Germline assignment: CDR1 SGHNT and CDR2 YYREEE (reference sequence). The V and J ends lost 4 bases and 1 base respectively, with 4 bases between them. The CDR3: CASSPGTDTQYF. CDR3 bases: TGTGCCAGCAGCCCCGGCACAGATACGCAGTATTTT.

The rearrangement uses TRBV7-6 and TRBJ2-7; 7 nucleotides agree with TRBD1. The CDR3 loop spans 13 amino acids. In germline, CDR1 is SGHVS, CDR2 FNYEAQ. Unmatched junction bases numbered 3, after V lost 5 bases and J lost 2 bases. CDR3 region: CASSQGVPYEQYF. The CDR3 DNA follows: TGTGCCAGCAGCCAGGGGGTTCCCTACGAGCAGTACTTC.

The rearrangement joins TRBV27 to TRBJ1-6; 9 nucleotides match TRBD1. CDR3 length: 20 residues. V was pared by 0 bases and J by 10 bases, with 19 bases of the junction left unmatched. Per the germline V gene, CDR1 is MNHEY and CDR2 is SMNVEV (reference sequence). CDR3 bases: TGTGCCAGCAGTTTATCTTGGGACAGGGTGAGTAGCGGGGTAAGATCACCCCTCCACTTT. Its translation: CASSLSWDRVSSGVRSPLHF.

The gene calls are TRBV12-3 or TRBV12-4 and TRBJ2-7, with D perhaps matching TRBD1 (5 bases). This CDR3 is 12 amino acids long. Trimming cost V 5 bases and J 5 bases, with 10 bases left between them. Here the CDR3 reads CASSTQGDEQYF. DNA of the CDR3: TGTGCCAGCAGTACGCAAGGGGACGAGCAGTACTTC.

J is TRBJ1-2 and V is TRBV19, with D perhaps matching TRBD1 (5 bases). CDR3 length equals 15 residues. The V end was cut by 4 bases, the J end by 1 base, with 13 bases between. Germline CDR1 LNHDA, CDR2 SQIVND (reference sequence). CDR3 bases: TGTGCCAGTAGTACTGCGGGGGAAGGTAACTATGGCTACACCTTC. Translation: CASSTAGEGNYGYTF. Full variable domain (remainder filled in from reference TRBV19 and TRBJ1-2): DGGITQSPKYLFRKEGQNVTLSCEQNLNHDAMYWYRQDPGQGLRLIYYSQIVNDFQKGDIAEGYSVSREKKESFPLTVTSAQKNPTAFYLCASSTAGEGNYGYTFGSGTRLTVV.

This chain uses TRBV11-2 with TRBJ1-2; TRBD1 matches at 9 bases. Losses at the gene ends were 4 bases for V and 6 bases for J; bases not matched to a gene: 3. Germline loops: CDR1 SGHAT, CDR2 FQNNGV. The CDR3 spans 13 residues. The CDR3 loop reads CASSYGQGNGYTF. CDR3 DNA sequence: TGTGCCAGCAGCTACGGACAGGGGAATGGCTACACCTTC.

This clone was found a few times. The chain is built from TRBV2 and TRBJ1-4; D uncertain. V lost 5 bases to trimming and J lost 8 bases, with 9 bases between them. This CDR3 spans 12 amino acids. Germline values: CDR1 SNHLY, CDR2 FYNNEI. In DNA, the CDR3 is TGTGCCAGCAGTCCACAATCGGAAAAACTGTTTTTT. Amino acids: CASSPQSEKLFF.

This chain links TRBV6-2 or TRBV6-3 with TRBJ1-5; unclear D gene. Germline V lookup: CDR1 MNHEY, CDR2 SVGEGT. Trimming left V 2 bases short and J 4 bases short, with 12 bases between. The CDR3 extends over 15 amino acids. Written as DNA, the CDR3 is TGTGCCAGCAGTTACGATGGACTCCGAAATCAGCCCCAGCATTTT. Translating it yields CASSYDGLRNQPQHF.

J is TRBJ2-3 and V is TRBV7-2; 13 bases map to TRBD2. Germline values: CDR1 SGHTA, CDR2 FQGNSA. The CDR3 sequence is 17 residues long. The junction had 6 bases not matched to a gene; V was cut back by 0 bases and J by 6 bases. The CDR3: CASSLALELAGGDTQYF. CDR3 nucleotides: TGTGCCAGCAGCTTAGCGCTTGAACTAGCGGGGGGGGATACGCAGTATTTT.

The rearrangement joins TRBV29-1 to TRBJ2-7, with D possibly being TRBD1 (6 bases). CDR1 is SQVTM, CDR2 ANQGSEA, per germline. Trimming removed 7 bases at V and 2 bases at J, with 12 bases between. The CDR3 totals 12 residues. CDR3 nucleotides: TGCAGCGCCAGGGGAAGGGCCTACGAGCAGTACTTC. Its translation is CSARGRAYEQYF.

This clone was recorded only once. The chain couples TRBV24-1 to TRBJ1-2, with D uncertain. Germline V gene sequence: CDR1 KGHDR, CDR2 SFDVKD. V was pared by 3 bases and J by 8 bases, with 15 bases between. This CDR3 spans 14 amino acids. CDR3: CATSDETGLWGYTF. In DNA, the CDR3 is TGTGCCACCAGTGATGAGACTGGACTTTGGGGCTACACCTTC.

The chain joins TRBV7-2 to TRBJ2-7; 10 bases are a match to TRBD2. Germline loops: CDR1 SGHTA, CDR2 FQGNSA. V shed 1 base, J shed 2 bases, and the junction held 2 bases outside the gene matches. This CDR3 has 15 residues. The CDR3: CASSLDLAGAYEQYF. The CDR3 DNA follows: TGTGCCAGCAGCTTAGACCTAGCGGGGGCCTACGAGCAGTACTTC.

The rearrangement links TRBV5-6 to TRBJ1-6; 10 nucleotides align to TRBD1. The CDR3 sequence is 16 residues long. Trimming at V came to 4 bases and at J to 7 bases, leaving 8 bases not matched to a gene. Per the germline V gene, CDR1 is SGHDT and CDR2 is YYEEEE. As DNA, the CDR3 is TGTGCCAGCAGCCTGGTGCGGACAGGGGGAAATTCACCCCTCCACTTT. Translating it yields CASSLVRTGGNSPLHF.

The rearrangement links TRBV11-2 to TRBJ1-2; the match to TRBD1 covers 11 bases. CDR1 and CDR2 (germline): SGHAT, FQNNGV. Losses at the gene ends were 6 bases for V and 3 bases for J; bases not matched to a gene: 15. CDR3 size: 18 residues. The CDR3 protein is CASSPTPGTGGSDYGYTF. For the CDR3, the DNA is TGTGCCAGCAGTCCCACTCCCGGGACAGGGGGGTCTGACTATGGCTACACCTTC. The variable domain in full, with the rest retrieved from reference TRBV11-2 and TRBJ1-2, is EAGVAQSPRYKIIEKRQSVAFWCNPISGHATLYWYQQILGQGPKLLIQFQNNGVVDDSQLPKDRFSAERLKGVDSTLKIQPAKLEDSAVYLCASSPTPGTGGSDYGYTFGSGTRLTVV.

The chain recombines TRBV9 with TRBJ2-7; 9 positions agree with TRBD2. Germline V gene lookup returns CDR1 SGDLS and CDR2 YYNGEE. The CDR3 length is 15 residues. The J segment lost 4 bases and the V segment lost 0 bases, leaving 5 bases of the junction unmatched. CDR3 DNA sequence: TGTGCCAGCAGCGTAGCTAGCGGGGATTTATACGAGCAGTACTTC. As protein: CASSVASGDLYEQYF.

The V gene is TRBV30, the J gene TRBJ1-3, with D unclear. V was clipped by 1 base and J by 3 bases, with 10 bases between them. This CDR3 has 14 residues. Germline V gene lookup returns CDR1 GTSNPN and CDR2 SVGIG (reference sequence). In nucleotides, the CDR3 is TGTGCCTGGAGTGAACGGACTCATGGAAACACCATATATTTT. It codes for CAWSERTHGNTIYF.

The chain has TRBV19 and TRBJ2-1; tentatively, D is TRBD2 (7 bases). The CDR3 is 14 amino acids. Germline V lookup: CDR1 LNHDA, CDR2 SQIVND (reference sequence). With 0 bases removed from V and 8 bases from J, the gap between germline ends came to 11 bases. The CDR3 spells CASSIEGGPYEQFF. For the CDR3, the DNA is TGTGCCAGTAGTATAGAGGGGGGGCCGTATGAGCAGTTCTTC.

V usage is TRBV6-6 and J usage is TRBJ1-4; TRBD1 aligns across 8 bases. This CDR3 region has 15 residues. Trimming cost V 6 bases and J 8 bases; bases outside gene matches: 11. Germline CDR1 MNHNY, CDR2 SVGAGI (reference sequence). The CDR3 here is CASSPKGTGGEKLFF. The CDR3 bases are TGTGCCAGCAGCCCTAAGGGAACAGGGGGGGAAAAACTGTTTTTT.

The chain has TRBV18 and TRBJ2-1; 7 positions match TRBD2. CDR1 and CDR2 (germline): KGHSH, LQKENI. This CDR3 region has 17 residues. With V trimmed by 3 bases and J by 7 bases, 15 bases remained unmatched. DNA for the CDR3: TGTGCCAGCTCACCGGTGTTAAGCGGGGCCGAGGGGAATGAGCAGTTCTTC. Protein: CASSPVLSGAEGNEQFF. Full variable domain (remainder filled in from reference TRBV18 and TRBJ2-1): NAGVMQNPRHLVRRRGQEARLRCSPMKGHSHVYWYRQLPEEGLKFMVYLQKENIIDESGMPKERFSAEFPKEGPSILRIQQVVRGDSAAYFCASSPVLSGAEGNEQFFGPGTRLTVL.

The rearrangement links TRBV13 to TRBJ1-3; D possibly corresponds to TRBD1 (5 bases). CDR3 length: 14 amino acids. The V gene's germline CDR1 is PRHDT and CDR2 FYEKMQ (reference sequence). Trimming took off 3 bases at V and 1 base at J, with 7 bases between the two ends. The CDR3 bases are TGTGCCAGCAGCTTTCAGGGATCTGGAAACACCATATATTTT. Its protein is CASSFQGSGNTIYF.

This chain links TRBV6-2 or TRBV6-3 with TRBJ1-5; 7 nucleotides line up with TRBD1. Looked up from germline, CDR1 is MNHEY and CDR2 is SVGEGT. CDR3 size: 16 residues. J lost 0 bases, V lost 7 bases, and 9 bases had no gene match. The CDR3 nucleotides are TGTGCCAGCACCCCTGCGACAGGGTATAGCAATCAGCCCCAGCATTTT. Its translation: CASTPATGYSNQPQHF.